Described below is a single TCR beta chain sequence and its context. Its antigen is currently unknown. This sample is part of a study of T cells in pancreatic ductal adenocarcinoma. Study-level results: Tumor-versus-blood clonality comparisons may be biased toward lower tumor diversity.

Repertoires were generated with immunoSEQ multiplex PCR, while TCRdb's copy carries only in-frame clones and drops some. In the table there are 97,000 or so clones, roughly 96% of which are singletons. Germline CDR1 reads KGHSH; CDR2 reads LQKENI. The CDR3 loop spans 15 amino acids. Trimming took 6 bases from V and 4 from J, leaving 19 bases between them. No neoadjuvant therapy was given to the selected pancreatic ductal adenocarcinoma patients before their surgery. This chain connects TRBV18 to TRBJ2-7; a possible D gene is TRBD1 (7 bases). The specimen sequenced was PBMCs. The source is a human donor with pancreatic ductal adenocarcinoma. The chain's CDR3 is CASSPIRGVGYEQYF. CDR3 nucleotide sequence: TGTGCCAGCTCTCCGATCAGGGGGGTAGGATACGAGCAGTACTTC.